This TCR beta chain was observed in a study of blood T cell repertoires in COVID-19. Overall study context: Samples of COVID-19 (acute and convalescent) were obtained from the United States, Italy and Spain. PBMCs, B-cell-depleted T cells, or T cells provided the cDNA or gDNA that made up the material.

The germline gives CDR1 MNHEY, CDR2 SMNVEV (reference sequence). CDR3 length: 15 residues. V lost 4 bases, J lost 0 bases, and 0 bases stayed unmatched. Original methodology: It was from reference gene primer amplification that nucleated cell counts were estimated. Sequencing used immunoSEQ multiplex PCR; TCRdb keeps in-frame clones, though not all of them. V, J and clone size are those of that table, while D and trimming were read from the DNA. The sample has tens of thousands of clones, approximately 83% seen once. The specimen was peripheral blood. This receptor was obtained from a man between 60 and 75 years old with acute or convalescent COVID-19. The chain uses TRBV27 and TRBJ2-6; 7 bases align to TRBD2. CDR3 sequence reads: CASSWGGSGANVLTF. CDR3 sequence (DNA): TGTGCCAGCAGTTGGGGGGGCTCTGGGGCCAACGTCCTGACTTTC.